One sample yielded the 7 T cell receptor beta chains listed below, sequenced in a study of blood T cell repertoires in COVID-19. Sequencing was performed with immunoSEQ multiplex PCR; in TCRdb, only in-frame clones are kept and a portion is missing. The sample lists roughly 100,000 clones; approximately 81% were seen once. The sequenced sample was peripheral blood. The receptors originated from a woman aged 70-85 years with active or convalescent COVID-19.

This clone was counted between two and nine times. The gene calls are TRBV5-1 and TRBJ1-3; D gene uncertain. The V end was cut by 4 bases, the J end by 2 bases, with 7 bases between. CDR3 size: 13 residues. The germline CDR1 and CDR2 sequences are SGHRS and YFSETQ. The CDR3 protein is CASSQAPGNTIYF. The DNA of the CDR3 is TGCGCCAGCAGCCAAGCCCCTGGAAACACCATATATTTT.

Worth noting for this clone: One junction end disagrees with the germline gene, perhaps due to a read error. The chain links TRBV23-1 to TRBJ1-6; D is ambiguous. TRBV23-1 is identified as an open reading frame with a role that is uncertain. The CDR3 is 11 amino acids. CDR3 in amino acids: CASSQSAGAAF. The CDR3 nucleotides read TGCGCCAGCAGTCAATCAGCGGGTGCGGCTTTT.

This sequence joins TRBV7-9 and TRBJ1-2, with D perhaps matching TRBD1 (6 bases). Per the germline V gene, CDR1 is SEHNR and CDR2 is FQNEAQ (reference sequence). This CDR3 contains 14 residues. V was trimmed by 1 base and J by 7 bases, leaving 13 bases between them. The CDR3 coding sequence is TGTGCCAGCAGCTTAGATATGGGGGCGCCTGGCTACACCTTC. It is translated as CASSLDMGAPGYTF.

The chain recombines TRBV4-2 with TRBJ1-2; 9 nucleotides align to TRBD1. This CDR3 is built from 16 residues. Germline CDR1 LGHNA, CDR2 YNFKEQ. Trimming at V came to 4 bases and at J to 4 bases, leaving 10 bases not matched to a gene. The CDR3 is CASSPQGASSGYGYTF. The CDR3 DNA reads TGTGCCAGCAGCCCACAGGGGGCGTCTTCAGGCTATGGCTACACCTTC.

CDR3 sequence (DNA): TGTGCCAGCAGCTTAGCGAGCGACCGGCAGTACTTC. This translates into CASSLASDRQYF. The rearrangement links TRBV7-2 to TRBJ2-7; unclear D gene. Germline values: CDR1 SGHTA, CDR2 FQGNSA. Trimming left V 0 bases short and J 9 bases short, with 9 bases between. The CDR3 covers 12 residues.

This chain connects TRBV28 to TRBJ2-3; TRBD1 matches 9 bases. With 6 bases clipped from V and 2 bases from J, the junction kept 6 bases outside the gene matches. The CDR3 totals 15 residues. Germline CDR1 reads MDHEN; CDR2 reads SYDVKM. The CDR3, as DNA: TGTGCCAGCAGGCGCCGGGACAGGGACACAGATACGCAGTATTTT. Translation gives CASRRRDRDTDTQYF.

The rearrangement uses TRBV5-1 and TRBJ1-1; 7 positions match TRBD1. This CDR3 region has 15 residues. Germline CDR1 reads SGHRS; CDR2 reads YFSETQ. J gave up 1 base and V 1 base, and 4 bases lay outside the gene matches. The CDR3 DNA sequence: TGCGCCAGCAGCTTGCCTCACAGGGGGAACACTGAAGCTTTCTTT. Translating it yields CASSLPHRGNTEAFF.